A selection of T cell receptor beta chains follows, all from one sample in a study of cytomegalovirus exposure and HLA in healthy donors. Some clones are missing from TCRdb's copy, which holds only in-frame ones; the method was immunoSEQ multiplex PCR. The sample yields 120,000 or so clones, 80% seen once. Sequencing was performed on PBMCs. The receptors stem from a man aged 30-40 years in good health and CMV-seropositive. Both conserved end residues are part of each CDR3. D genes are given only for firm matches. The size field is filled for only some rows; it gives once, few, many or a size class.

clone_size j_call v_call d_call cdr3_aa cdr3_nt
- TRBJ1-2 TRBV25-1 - CASSGFAGPRVFNYGYTF TGTGCCAGCAGTGGTTTCGCAGGCCCCAGGGTGTTCAACTATGGCTACACCTTC
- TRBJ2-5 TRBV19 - CASSIGGGVQETQYF TGTGCCAGTAGTATTGGGGGGGGCGTCCAAGAGACCCAGTACTTC
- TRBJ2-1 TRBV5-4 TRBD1 CASSSRGLYNEQFF TGTGCCAGCAGCTCTAGGGGGCTATACAATGAGCAGTTCTTC
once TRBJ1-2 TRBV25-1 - CASSDPDGQGGYTF TGTGCCAGCAGTGACCCGGACGGCCAGGGAGGCTACACCTTC
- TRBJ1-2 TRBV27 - CASSPRGGSYGYTF TGTGCCAGCAGTCCCAGGGGCGGAAGCTATGGCTACACCTTC
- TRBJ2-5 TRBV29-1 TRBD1 CSVGQGTSETQYF TGCAGCGTAGGACAGGGGACGAGCGAGACCCAGTACTTC
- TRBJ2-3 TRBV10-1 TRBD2 CASSSAGEDTQYF TGCGCCAGCAGTTCCGCGGGAGAGGATACGCAGTATTTT
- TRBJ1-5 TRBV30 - CAWSVAGGNQPQHF TGTGCCTGGAGTGTGGCAGGGGGCAATCAGCCCCAGCATTTT
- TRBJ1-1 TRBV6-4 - CASSPIGERGTEAFF TGCGCCAGCAGTCCGATTGGGGAACGGGGGACTGAAGCTTTCTTT
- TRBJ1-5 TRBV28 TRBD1 CASSYKGASNQPQHF TGTGCCAGCAGTTATAAGGGGGCGAGCAATCAGCCCCAGCATTTT
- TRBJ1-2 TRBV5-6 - CASSSTYGGGYTF TGTGCCAGCAGTTCTACATATGGAGGTGGCTACACCTTC
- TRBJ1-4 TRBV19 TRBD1 CASNPGQGSYEKLFF TGTGCCAGTAATCCGGGACAGGGTTCTTATGAAAAACTGTTTTTT
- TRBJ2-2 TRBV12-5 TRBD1 CASGLPDWTGNTGELFF TGTGCTAGTGGTTTGCCCGACTGGACAGGTAACACCGGGGAGCTGTTTTTT
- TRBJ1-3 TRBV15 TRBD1 CATSLDRSSGNTIYF TGTGCCACCAGCCTGGACAGGTCCTCTGGAAACACCATATATTTT
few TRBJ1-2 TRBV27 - CASSPTSAVGAAINGYTF TGTGCCAGCAGTCCGACTTCGGCCGTGGGAGCAGCGATAAATGGCTACACCTTC
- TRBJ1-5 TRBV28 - CASSFPVSNQPQHF TGTGCCAGCAGTTTCCCGGTTTCCAATCAGCCCCAGCATTTT
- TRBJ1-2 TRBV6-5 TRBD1 CASSSSGQDLPPSF TGTGCCAGCAGTTCCTCCGGACAGGATCTCCCCCCGTCCTTC
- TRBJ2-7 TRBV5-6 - CASSLVGGPYEQYF TGTGCCAGCAGCTTGGTGGGGGGGCCCTACGAGCAGTACTTC
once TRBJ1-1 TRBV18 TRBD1 CASSRRQGVGLNTEAFF TGTGCCAGCTCACGCAGACAGGGGGTAGGATTGAACACTGAAGCTTTCTTT
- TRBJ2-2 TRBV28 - CAGGVPNTGELFF TGTGCAGGCGGGGTGCCGAACACCGGGGAGCTGTTTTTT
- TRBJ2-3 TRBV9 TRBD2 CASSAASGGAIDTQYF TGTGCCAGCAGCGCAGCTAGCGGGGGGGCGATAGATACGCAGTATTTT
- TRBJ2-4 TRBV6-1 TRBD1 CASSGRTGSEVSAKNIQYF TGTGCCAGCAGTGGGAGGACAGGGTCGGAGGTGTCAGCCAAAAACATTCAGTACTTC
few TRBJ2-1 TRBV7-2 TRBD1 CASSSYLETGNEQFF TGTGCCAGCAGCTCCTATTTGGAGACAGGGAATGAGCAGTTCTTC
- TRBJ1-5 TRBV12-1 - CASTKAGRALLPLSNQPQHF TGTGCCAGCACCAAAGCCGGGAGAGCTCTTCTACCCCTTAGCAATCAGCCCCAGCATTTT
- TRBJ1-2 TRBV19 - CASSIGRTSYGYTF TGTGCCAGTAGTATAGGGAGGACGAGCTATGGCTACACCTTC
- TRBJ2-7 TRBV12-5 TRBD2 CASGLVGPSGASYEQYF TGTGCTAGTGGTTTGGTGGGCCCTAGCGGGGCCTCCTACGAGCAGTACTTC
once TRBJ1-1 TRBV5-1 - CASSLSGADTEAFF TGCGCCAGCAGCTTGTCTGGGGCAGACACTGAAGCTTTCTTT
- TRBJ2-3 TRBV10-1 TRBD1 CASSPGTGGKTDTQYF TGCGCCAGCAGTCCCGGGACAGGGGGCAAAACAGATACGCAGTATTTT
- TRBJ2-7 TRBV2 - CATTDSIYEQYF TGTGCCACTACGGACAGTATCTACGAGCAGTACTTC
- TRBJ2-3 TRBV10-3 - CAISERTLDTQYF TGTGCCATCAGTGAGAGGACTTTAGATACGCAGTATTTT
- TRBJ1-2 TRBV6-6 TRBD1 CASKGTGQFGYTF TGTGCCAGCAAGGGGACAGGCCAATTTGGCTACACCTTC
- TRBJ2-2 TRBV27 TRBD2 CASSLYAGEVTGELFF TGTGCCAGCAGTTTATATGCGGGGGAGGTCACCGGGGAGCTGTTTTTT
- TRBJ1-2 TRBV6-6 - CASSYSFSLSDGYTF TGTGCCAGCAGTTACTCGTTCAGTCTGTCAGATGGCTACACCTTC
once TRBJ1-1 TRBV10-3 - CAIRWGGQNTEAFF TGTGCCATCAGATGGGGGGGGCAGAACACTGAAGCTTTCTTT
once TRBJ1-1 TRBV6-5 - CASEGWNTEAFF TGTGCCAGTGAGGGTTGGAACACTGAAGCTTTCTTT
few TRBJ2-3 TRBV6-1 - CASSDNTDTQYF TGTGCCAGCAGTGACAACACAGATACGCAGTATTTT
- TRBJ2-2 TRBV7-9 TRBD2 CASILTSGGTGELFF TGTGCCAGCATCCTGACTAGCGGGGGAACCGGGGAGCTGTTTTTT
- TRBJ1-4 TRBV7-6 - CASSPTGTNEKLFF TGCGCCAGCAGTCCGACAGGCACTAATGAAAAACTGTTTTTT
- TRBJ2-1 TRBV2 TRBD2 CASSEGSGGTTEQFF TGTGCCAGCAGTGAAGGGTCGGGGGGTACGACTGAGCAGTTCTTC
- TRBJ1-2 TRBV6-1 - CASSIRDTASSRAF TGTGCCAGCAGTATAAGGGACACCGCTTCTAGTAGGGCCTTC
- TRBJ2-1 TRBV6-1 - CASSESGRYNEQFF TGTGCCAGCAGTGAAAGTGGCAGATACAATGAGCAGTTCTTC
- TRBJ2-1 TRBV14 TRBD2 CASSQDLGGAHNEQFF TGTGCCAGCAGCCAAGATCTCGGGGGGGCCCACAATGAGCAGTTCTTC
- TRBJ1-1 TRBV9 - CASSVPQGMNTEAFF TGTGCCAGCAGCGTCCCCCAGGGGATGAACACTGAAGCTTTCTTT
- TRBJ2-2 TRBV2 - CASSGEAGELFF TGTGCCAGCAGTGGGGAGGCCGGGGAGCTGTTTTTT